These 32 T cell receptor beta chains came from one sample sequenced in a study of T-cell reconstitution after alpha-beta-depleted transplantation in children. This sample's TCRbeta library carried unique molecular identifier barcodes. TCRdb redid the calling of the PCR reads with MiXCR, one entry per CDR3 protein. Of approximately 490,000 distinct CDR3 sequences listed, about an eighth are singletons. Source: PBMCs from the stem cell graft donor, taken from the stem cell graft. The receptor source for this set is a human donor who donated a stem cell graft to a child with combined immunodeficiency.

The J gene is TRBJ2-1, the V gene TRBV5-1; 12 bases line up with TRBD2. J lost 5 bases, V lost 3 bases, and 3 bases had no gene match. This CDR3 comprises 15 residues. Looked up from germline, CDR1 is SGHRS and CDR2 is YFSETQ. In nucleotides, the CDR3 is TGCGCCAGCAGCTCACTAGCGGGGGGCGACAATGAGCAGTTCTTC. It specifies CASSSLAGGDNEQFF.

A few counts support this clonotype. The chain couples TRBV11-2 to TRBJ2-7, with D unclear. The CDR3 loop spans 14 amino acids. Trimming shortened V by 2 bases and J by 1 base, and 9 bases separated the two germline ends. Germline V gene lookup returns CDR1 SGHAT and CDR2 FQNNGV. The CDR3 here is CASSLYPRSYEQYF. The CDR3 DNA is TGTGCCAGCAGCTTATATCCCCGGTCCTACGAGCAGTACTTC.

The CDR3 here is CASSPGQIPNYGYTF. DNA for the CDR3: TGTGCCAGCAGCCCAGGACAGATTCCTAACTATGGCTACACCTTC. The chain recombines TRBV9 with TRBJ1-2; D might be TRBD1 (6 bases). The CDR3 is 15 amino acids. From germline, CDR1 is SGDLS and CDR2 YYNGEE. Trimming took off 4 bases at V and 0 bases at J, with 13 bases between the two ends.

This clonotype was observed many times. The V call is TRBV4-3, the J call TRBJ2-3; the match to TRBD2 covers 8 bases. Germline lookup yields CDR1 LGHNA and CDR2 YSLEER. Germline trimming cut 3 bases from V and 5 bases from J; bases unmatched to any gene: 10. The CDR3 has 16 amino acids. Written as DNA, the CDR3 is TGCGCCAGCAGCCACCAACTAGCGGCACGGGTAGATACGCAGTATTTT. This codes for CASSHQLAARVDTQYF.

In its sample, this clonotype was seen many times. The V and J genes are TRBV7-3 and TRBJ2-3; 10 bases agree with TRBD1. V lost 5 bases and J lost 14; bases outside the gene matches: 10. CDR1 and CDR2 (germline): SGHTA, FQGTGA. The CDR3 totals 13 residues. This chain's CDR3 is CASSGGTGALPYF. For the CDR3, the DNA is TGTGCCAGCAGCGGAGGGACAGGGGCCCTCCCGTATTTT.

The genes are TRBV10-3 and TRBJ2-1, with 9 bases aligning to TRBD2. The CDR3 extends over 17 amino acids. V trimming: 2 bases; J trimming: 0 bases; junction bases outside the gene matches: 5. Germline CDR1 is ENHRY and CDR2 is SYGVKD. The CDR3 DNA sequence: TGTGCCATCAGTGAGCCACGCGGGGGGGGCTCCTACAATGAGCAGTTCTTC. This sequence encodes CAISEPRGGGSYNEQFF.

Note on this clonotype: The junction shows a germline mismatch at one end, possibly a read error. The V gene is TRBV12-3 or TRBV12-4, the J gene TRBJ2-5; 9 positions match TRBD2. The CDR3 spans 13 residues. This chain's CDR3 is CASSPGGLAGLHF. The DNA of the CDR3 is TGTGCCAGCAGTCCAGGAGGTCTAGCGGGGCTACACTTC.

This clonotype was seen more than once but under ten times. The CDR3 sequence is CASSQQSYNEQFF. The CDR3 region has the DNA TGCGCCAGCAGCCAACAGTCCTACAATGAGCAGTTCTTC. The V gene is TRBV4-3, the J gene TRBJ2-1; D not resolved. This CDR3 has 13 residues. Germline CDR1 and CDR2: LGHNA and YSLEER. Trimming pared 2 bases from V and 1 base from J, leaving 3 bases between.

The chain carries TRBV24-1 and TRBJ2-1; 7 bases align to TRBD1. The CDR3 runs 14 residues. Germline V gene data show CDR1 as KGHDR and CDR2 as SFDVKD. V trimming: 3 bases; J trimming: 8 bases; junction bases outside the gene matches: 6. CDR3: CATSDRQGRHEQFF. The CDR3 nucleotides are TGTGCCACCAGTGATAGACAGGGTAGGCATGAGCAGTTCTTC.

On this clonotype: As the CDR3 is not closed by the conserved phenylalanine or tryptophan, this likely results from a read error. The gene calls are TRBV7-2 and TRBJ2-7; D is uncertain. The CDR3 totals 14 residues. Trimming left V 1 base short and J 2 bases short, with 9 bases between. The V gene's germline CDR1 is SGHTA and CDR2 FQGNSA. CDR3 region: CASSLDLGPYEQYL. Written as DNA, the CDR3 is TGTGCCAGCAGCTTAGACTTAGGGCCCTACGAGCAGTACCTC.

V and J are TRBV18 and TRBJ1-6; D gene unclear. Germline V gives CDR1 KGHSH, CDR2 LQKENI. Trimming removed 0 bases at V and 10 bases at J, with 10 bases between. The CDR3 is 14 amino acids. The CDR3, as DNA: TGTGCCAGCTCACCACCGGTACAAGGCTCACCCCTCCACTTT. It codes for CASSPPVQGSPLHF. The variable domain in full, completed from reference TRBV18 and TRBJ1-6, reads NAGVMQNPRHLVRRRGQEARLRCSPMKGHSHVYWYRQLPEEGLKFMVYLQKENIIDESGMPKERFSAEFPKEGPSILRIQQVVRGDSAAYFCASSPPVQGSPLHFGNGTRLTVT.

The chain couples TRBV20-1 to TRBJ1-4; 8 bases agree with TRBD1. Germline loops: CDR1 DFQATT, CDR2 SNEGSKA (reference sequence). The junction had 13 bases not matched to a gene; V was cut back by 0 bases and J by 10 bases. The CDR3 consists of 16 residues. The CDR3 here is CSARDLGNRGFGKLFF. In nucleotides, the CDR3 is TGCAGTGCTAGAGATTTAGGAAACAGGGGGTTTGGAAAACTGTTTTTT.

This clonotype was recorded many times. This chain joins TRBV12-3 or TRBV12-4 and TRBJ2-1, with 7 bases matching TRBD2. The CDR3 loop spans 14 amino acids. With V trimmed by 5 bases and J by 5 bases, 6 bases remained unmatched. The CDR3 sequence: CASSPRDYDNEQFF. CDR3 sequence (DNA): TGTGCCAGCAGTCCCCGGGACTATGACAATGAGCAGTTCTTC.

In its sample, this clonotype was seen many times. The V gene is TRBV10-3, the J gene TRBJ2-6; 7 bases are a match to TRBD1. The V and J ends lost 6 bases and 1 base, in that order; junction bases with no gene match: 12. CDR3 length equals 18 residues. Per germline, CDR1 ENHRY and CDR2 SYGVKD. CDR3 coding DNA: TGTGCCATCAGCCAGAGGGGGACAGCTCTATCTGGGGCCAACGTCCTGACTTTC. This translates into CAISQRGTALSGANVLTF.

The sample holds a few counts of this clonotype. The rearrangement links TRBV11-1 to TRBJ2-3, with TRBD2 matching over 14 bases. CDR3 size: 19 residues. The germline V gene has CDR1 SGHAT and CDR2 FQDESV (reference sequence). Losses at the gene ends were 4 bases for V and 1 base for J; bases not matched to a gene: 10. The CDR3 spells CASSSRLAGGSDGTDTQYF. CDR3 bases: TGTGCCAGCAGCTCTCGACTAGCGGGAGGGTCAGATGGCACAGATACGCAGTATTTT.

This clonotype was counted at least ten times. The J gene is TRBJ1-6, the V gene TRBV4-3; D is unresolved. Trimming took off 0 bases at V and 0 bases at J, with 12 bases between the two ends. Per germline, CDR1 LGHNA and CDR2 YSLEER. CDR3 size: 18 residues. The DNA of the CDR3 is TGCGCCAGCAGCCAAGATCGTCTGCCGAGCTCCTATAATTCACCCCTCCACTTT. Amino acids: CASSQDRLPSSYNSPLHF.

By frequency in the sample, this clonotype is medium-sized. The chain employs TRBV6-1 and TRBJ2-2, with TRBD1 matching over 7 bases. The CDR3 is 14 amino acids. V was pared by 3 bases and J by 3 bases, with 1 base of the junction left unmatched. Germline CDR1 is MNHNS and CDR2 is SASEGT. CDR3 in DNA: TGTGCCAGCAGTGACGGGACAGACACCGGGGAGCTGTTTTTT. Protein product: CASSDGTDTGELFF.

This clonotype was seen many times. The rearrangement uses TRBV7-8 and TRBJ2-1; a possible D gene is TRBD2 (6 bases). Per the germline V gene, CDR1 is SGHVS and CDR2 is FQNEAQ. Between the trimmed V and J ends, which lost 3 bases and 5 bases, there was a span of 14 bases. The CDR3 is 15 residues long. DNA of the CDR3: TGTGCCAGCAGCTTGTCCGGGAGCCAGAACAATGAGCAGTTCTTC. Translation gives CASSLSGSQNNEQFF.

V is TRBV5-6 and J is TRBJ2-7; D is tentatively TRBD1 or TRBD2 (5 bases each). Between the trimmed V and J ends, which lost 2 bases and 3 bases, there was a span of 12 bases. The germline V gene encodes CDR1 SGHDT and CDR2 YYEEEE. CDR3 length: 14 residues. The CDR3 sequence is CASSFGTRNYEQYF. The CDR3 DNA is TGTGCCAGCAGCTTCGGGACCCGGAACTACGAGCAGTACTTC.

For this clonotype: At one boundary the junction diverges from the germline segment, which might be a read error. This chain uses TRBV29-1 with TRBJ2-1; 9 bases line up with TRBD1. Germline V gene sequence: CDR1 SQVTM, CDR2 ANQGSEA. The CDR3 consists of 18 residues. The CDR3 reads CSVEGGEYGTGKYNEQFF. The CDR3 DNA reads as TGCAGCGTGGAAGGGGGGGAATATGGGACAGGGAAATACAATGAGCAGTTCTTC.

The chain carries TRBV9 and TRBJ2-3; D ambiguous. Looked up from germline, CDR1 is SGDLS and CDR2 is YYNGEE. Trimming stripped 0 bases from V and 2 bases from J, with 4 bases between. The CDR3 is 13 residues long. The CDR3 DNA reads TGTGCCAGCAGCGTAGCTGTCACAGATACGCAGTATTTT. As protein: CASSVAVTDTQYF.

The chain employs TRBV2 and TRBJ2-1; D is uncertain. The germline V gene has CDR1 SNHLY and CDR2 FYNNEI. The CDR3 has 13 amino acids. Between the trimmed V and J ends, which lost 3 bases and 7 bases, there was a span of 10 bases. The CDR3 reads CASSDEVSNEQFF. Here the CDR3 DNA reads TGTGCCAGCAGTGATGAGGTTTCGAATGAGCAGTTCTTC.

DNA for the CDR3: TGTGCCAGCAGCCAAGGAGCGGGACCAGATACGCAGTATTTT. This codes for CASSQGAGPDTQYF. This chain links TRBV4-2 with TRBJ2-3; 7 bases are shared with TRBD2. Germline values: CDR1 LGHNA, CDR2 YNFKEQ. The J segment lost 4 bases and the V segment lost 1 base, leaving 2 bases of the junction unmatched. The CDR3 is made up of 14 amino acids.

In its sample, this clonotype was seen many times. The CDR3 protein is CASSLESGGRFF. Here the CDR3 DNA reads TGTGCCAGCAGCTTAGAGTCGGGGGGGCGATTCTTC. The chain links TRBV7-2 to TRBJ2-1; 8 positions match TRBD2. The J segment lost 16 bases and the V segment lost 1 base, leaving 6 bases of the junction unmatched. The CDR3 spans 12 residues. Germline CDR1 SGHTA, CDR2 FQGNSA.

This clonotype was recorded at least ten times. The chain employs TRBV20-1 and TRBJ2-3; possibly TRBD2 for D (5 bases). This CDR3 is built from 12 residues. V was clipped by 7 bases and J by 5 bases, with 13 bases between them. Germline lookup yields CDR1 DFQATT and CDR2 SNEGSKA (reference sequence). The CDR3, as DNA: TGCAGTGTTCCAATGGGGAGAGATACGCAGTATTTT. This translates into CSVPMGRDTQYF.

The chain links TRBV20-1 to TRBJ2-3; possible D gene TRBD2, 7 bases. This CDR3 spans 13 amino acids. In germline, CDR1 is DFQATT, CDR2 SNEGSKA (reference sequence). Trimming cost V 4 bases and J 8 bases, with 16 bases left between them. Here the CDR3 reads CSANPRGAGTQYF. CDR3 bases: TGCAGTGCTAACCCACGGGGGGCAGGTACGCAGTATTTT.

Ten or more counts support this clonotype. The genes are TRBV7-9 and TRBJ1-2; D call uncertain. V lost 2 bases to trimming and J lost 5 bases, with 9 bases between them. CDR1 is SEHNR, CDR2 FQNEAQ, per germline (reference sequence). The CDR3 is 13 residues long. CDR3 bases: TGTGCCAGCAGCTTAATGAGAGGGTATGGCTACACCTTC. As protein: CASSLMRGYGYTF.

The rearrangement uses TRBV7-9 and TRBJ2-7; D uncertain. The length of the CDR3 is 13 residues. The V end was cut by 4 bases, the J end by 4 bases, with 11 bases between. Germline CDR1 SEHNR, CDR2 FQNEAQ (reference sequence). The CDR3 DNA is TGTGCCAGCAGCTCGAGTCCCGGGTACGAGCAGTACTTC. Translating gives CASSSSPGYEQYF.

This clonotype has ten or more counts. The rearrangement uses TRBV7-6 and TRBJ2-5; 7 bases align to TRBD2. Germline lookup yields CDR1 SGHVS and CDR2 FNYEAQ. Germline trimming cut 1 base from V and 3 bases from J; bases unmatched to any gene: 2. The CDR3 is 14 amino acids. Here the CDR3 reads CASSLGGGKETQYF. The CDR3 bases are TGTGCCAGCAGCTTAGGGGGAGGGAAAGAGACCCAGTACTTC.

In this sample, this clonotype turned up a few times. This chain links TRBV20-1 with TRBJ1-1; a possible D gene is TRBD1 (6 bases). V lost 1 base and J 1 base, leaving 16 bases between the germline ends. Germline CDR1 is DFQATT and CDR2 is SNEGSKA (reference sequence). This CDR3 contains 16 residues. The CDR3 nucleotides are TGCAGTGCTAGAGGAGCTACCGGGGGCACGAACACTGAAGCTTTCTTT. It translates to CSARGATGGTNTEAFF.

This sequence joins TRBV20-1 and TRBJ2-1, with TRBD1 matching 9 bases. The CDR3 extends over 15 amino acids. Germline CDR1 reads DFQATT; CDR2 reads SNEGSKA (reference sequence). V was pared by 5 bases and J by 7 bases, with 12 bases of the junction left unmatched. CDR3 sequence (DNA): TGCAGTGCTTTAACAGGGGGCGGTGATTCGAATGAGCAGTTCTTC. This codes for CSALTGGGDSNEQFF.

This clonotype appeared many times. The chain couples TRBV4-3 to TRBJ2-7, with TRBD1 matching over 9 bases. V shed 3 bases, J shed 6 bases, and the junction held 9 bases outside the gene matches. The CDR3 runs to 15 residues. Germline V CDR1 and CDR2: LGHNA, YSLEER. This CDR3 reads CASSQTGTGSLEQYF. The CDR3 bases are TGCGCCAGCAGCCAGACCGGGACAGGGTCGCTCGAGCAGTACTTC.